The clone carrying this TCR beta chain was observed a single time. These data come from a study of cytotoxic CD8 clonotypes in ibrutinib-treated CLL. Method: immunoSEQ multiplex PCR; TCRdb's copy keeps in-frame clones and lacks some. Seen here are approximately 340,000 clones, 67% observed once, and the top ten hold about 6.7%. The V end was cut by 2 bases, the J end by 4 bases, with 15 bases between. Germline CDR1 and CDR2: SGHAT and FQNNGV. The CDR3 has 16 residues. This material consisted of PBMCs, taken after 36 months of ibrutinib treatment. V is TRBV11-2 and J is TRBJ2-1; either TRBD1 or TRBD2 may fit D (5 bases each). The clonotype originates from a human donor with chronic lymphocytic leukemia. CDR3 loop: CASSLNRDLHYNEQFF. The CDR3 DNA follows: TGTGCCAGCAGCTTAAACCGGGACCTCCATTACAATGAGCAGTTCTTC. Looking up the rest from reference TRBV11-2 and TRBJ2-1 gives the full variable domain: EAGVAQSPRYKIIEKRQSVAFWCNPISGHATLYWYQQILGQGPKLLIQFQNNGVVDDSQLPKDRFSAERLKGVDSTLKIQPAKLEDSAVYLCASSLNRDLHYNEQFFGPGTRLTVL.